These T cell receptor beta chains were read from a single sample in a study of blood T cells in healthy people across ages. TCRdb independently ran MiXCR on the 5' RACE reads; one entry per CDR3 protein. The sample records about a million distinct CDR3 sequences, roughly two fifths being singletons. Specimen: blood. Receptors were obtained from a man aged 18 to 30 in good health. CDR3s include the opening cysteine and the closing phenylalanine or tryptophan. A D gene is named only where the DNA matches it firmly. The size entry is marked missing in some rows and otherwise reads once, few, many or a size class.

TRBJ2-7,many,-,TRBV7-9,CASSLVAEDYEQYF,TGTGCCAGCAGCTTAGTGGCGGAAGATTACGAGCAGTACTTC
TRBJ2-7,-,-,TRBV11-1,CASSAGGGLSYNEQYF,TGTGCCAGCAGCGCAGGGGGAGGGCTATCCTACAATGAGCAGTACTTC
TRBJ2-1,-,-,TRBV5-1,CASSLGGGPGFNEQFF,TGCGCCAGCAGCCTGGGGGGGGGCCCCGGGTTTAATGAGCAGTTCTTC
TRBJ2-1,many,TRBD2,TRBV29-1,CSVSSGDPNEQFF,TGCAGCGTTTCTAGCGGGGATCCCAATGAGCAGTTCTTC
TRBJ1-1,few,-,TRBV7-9,CATTTWADTEAFF,TGTGCCACAACGACATGGGCTGACACTGAAGCTTTCTTT
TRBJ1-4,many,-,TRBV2,CASSENAQGEGEKLFF,TGTGCCAGCAGTGAAAATGCACAGGGAGAGGGTGAAAAACTGTTTTTT
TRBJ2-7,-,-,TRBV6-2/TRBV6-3,CASSWTDTAYEQYF,TGTGCCAGCAGTTGGACGGACACGGCCTACGAGCAGTACTTC
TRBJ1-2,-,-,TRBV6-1,CASTGGFTADYGYTF,TGTGCCAGCACCGGAGGATTCACAGCGGACTATGGCTACACCTTC
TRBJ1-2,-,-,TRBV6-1,CASSAVTGTYGYTF,TGTGCCAGCAGTGCGGTTACAGGGACGTATGGCTACACCTTC
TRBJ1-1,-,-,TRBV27,CASSSLSPRLYTEAFF,TGTGCCAGCAGTTCATTATCGCCCCGACTCTACACTGAAGCTTTCTTT
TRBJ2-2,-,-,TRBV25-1,CASSEWGDKAVTGELFF,TGTGCCAGCAGTGAATGGGGGGACAAGGCTGTCACCGGGGAGCTGTTTTTT
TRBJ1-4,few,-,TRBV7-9,CASSLSGLINEKLFF,TGTGCCAGCAGCTTATCCGGCTTGATCAATGAAAAACTGTTTTTT
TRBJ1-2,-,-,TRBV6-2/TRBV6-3,CATETAHYGYTF,TGTGCCACCGAGACAGCTCACTATGGCTACACCTTC
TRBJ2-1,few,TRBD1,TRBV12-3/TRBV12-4,CASSTTGGSYNEQFF,TGTGCCAGCAGTACGACAGGGGGGTCCTACAATGAGCAGTTCTTC
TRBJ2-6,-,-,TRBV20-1,CSATKFRDPRAGANVLTF,TGCAGTGCAACAAAATTCAGGGACCCGAGGGCTGGGGCCAACGTCCTGACTTTC
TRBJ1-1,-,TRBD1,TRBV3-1,CASSPEGQPGLNTEAFF,TGTGCCAGCAGCCCGGAGGGACAGCCAGGCCTGAACACTGAAGCTTTCTTT
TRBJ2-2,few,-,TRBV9,CASSSSGTGELFF,TGTGCCAGCAGTTCTAGTGGGACCGGGGAGCTGTTTTTT
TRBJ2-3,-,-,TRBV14,CASLLVLITDTQYF,TGTGCCAGCCTTTTAGTACTTATCACAGATACGCAGTATTTT
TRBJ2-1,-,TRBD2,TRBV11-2,CASSTKSGGIVHNEQFF,TGTGCCAGCAGCACCAAATCCGGGGGGATCGTCCACAATGAGCAGTTCTTC
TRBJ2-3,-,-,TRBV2,CASSEVPDLGFADTQYF,TGTGCCAGCAGTGAAGTTCCTGACCTCGGGTTCGCAGATACGCAGTATTTT
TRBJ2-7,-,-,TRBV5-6,CASSLDRFAYEQYF,TGTGCCAGCAGCCTCGACAGGTTCGCCTACGAGCAGTACTTC
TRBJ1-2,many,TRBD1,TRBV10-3,CAISELTGADGYTF,TGTGCCATCAGTGAGCTGACAGGGGCGGATGGCTACACCTTC
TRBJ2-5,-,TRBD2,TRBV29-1,CNVRGGKETQYF,TGCAACGTGCGGGGGGGCAAGGAGACCCAGTACTTC
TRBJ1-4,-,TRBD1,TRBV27,CASSPNPTGPGEKLFF,TGTGCCAGCAGTCCTAACCCGACAGGGCCGGGTGAAAAACTGTTTTTT
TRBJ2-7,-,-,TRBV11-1,CASSPPVDRFSYEQYF,TGTGCCAGCAGTCCCCCGGTGGACAGATTCTCCTACGAGCAGTACTTC